The clone carrying this TCR beta chain has a handful of counts. Its antigen is not known. These data come from a study of T cells after yellow fever vaccination. This CDR3 has 15 amino acids. Germline trimming cut 0 bases from V and 6 bases from J; bases unmatched to any gene: 5. CDR1 is DFQATT and CDR2 is SNEGSKA in the germline V gene (reference sequence). Synthesis of TCR cDNA relied on 5'RACE template switching, which attached a universal primer site and UMIs. TCRdb reanalysed the 5' RACE reads using MiXCR and keeps one entry per CDR3 protein. The table includes just under 600,000 distinct CDR3 sequences, around an eighth detected once. Notes on the study in general: Reappearance after the booster was observed for most primary-vaccination clones (around 96% CD4, over 70% CD8).

The sample was PBMCs, taken on the day of the yellow fever booster vaccination. The TCR comes from a young man who received the YFV17D yellow fever vaccine. V usage is TRBV20-1 and J usage is TRBJ2-1; 10 bases are a match to TRBD2. CDR3 nucleotide sequence: TGCAGTGCTAGAGATTTGGCTAGCGGGAGCAATGAGCAGTTCTTC. Residues: CSARDLASGSNEQFF.